This TCR beta chain was profiled in a study of CD8 T cells in ankylosing spondylitis. Whole-study results and caveats: A TCR beta motif made of eight highly homologous variants seemed typical of ankylosing spondylitis blood. Disease-linked clones were found to be CD8+ and relatively rare in peripheral blood. Enrichment of disease-linked clones was reportedly significant in matched ankylosing spondylitis synovial fluid.

This clonotype appeared many times. Antigen: not known. Preparation of TCR beta libraries was done by quantitative 5'-RACE with molecular barcodes. MiXCR, run by TCRdb on the 5' RACE reads, gives a single entry per CDR3 protein. The sample has about 510,000 distinct CDR3 sequences; about 5.2% are singletons. Germline V gene lookup returns CDR1 LGHNA and CDR2 YSLEER. Trimming took 0 bases from V and 7 from J, leaving 12 bases between them. The CDR3 loop spans 15 amino acids. This rearrangement joins TRBV4-3 to TRBJ2-2; D may be TRBD2 (5 bases). The sequencing sample was made of blood, either unsorted or a sorted T cell fraction (not recorded which). This TCR came from a male donor with ankylosing spondylitis. CDR3 bases: TGCGCCAGCAGCCAAGAAGCACTAGAAGGCGGGGAGCTGTTTTTT. Protein: CASSQEALEGGELFF.